This T cell receptor beta chain was profiled in a study of vaccination and CD4 T cells after COVID-19. Study context: Investigators took post-vaccine samples a median 72 days after dose two, within a range of 14 to 241.

To note about this clonotype: Its cognate antigen is unknown.

The study sequenced cultured CD4+ T cell DNA using the Oncomine TCR Beta short-read assay. A single record per CDR3 protein comes from TCRdb applying MiXCR to the PCR reads. This sample yields about 25,000 distinct CDR3 sequences, of which 25% to 30% are seen a single time; under 8.5% belongs to the top ten. This CDR3 has 16 residues. The V gene end was trimmed by 2 bases and the J gene end by 3 bases; junction bases not matched to a gene: 9. Germline V lookup: CDR1 MNHEY, CDR2 SVGEGT. Noted time point: late sampling 161 to 241 days after vaccination in three convalescent patients. Documented treatment: 10-day PBMC culture with coronavirus spike peptide pools or control peptides (ViraFEST assay). With fresh IL-2 medium, half the medium was replaced on days 3 and 7.

This sequence originates from a human donor who had recovered from COVID-19. Here the sequenced sample was CD4+ T cells from blood, cultured in vitro, taken about 7 months after SARS-CoV-2 vaccination. V and J are TRBV6-2 or TRBV6-3 and TRBJ2-5, with 7 bases identical to TRBD1. DNA of the CDR3: TGTGCCAGCAGTTACACAGAGGGACAGCTCGAAGAGACCCAGTACTTC. Translating gives CASSYTEGQLEETQYF.